This TCR beta chain derives from a study of control samples from healthy donors and cancer patients. The table lists this clone with a count of one. V shed 4 bases, J shed 6 bases, and the junction held 3 bases outside the gene matches. The CDR3 has 14 residues. CDR1 SGHTS and CDR2 YDEGEE come from the germline V gene. The repertoire was sequenced with immunoSEQ multiplex PCR; TCRdb's copy has only in-frame clones and lacks some. The table includes some 190,000 clones, around 93% detected once. The clonotype originates from a man under 40 in good health. The chain combines TRBV5-8 with TRBJ1-5; 11 bases line up with TRBD1. Sequenced sample: blood. The CDR3 bases are TGTGCCAGCAGCACCGGACAGGGGGCTCAGCCCCAGCATTTT. It encodes CASSTGQGAQPQHF.